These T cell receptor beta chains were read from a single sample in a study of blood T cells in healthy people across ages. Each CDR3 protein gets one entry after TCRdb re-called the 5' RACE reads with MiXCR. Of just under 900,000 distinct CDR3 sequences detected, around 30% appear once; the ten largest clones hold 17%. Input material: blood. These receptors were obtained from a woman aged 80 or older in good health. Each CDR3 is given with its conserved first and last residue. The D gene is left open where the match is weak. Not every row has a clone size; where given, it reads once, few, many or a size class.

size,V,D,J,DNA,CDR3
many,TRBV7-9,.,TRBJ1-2,TGTGCCAGCACCGACCCTCAGGAAGTGTTGGGCGGCTACACCTTC,CASTDPQEVLGGYTF
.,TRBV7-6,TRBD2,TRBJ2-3,TGTGCCAGCAGCTTACTAGCGGGCGGTGGCTTTGGCACAGATACGCAGTATTTT,CASSLLAGGGFGTDTQYF
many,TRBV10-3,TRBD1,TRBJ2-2,TGTGCCATCAGTGACCCGGGACAGGGCCACACCGGGGAGCTGTTTTTT,CAISDPGQGHTGELFF
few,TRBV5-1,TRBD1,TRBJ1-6,TGCGCCAGCCAGGGTGGTGACAGGGGTTCACCCCTCCACTTT,CASQGGDRGSPLHF
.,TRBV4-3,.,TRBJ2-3,TGCGCCAGCGGCCAAGATCCCACGAGCACAGATACGCAGTATTTT,CASGQDPTSTDTQYF
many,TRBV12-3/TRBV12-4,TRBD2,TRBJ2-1,TGTGCCAGCACTTTTAGCGGGACCTCCTACAATGAGCAGTTCTTC,CASTFSGTSYNEQFF
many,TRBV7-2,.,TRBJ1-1,TGTGCCAGCAGCTCGGGACCGAACACTGAAGCTTTCTTT,CASSSGPNTEAFF
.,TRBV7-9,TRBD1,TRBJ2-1,TGTGTCACAATGGCAGGGACAGGCCACAATGAGCAGTTCTTC,CVTMAGTGHNEQFF
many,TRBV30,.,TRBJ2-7,TGTGCCTGGAGAGGCCAGGGGTTTCCCGAGCAGTACTTC,CAWRGQGFPEQYF
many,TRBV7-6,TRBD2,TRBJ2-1,TGTGCCAGCAACGCGGGGGGGTCCTACAATGAGCAGTTCTTC,CASNAGGSYNEQFF
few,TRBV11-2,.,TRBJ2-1,TGTGCCAGCAGCTTAGACGGGGGGCCCGGCCGGGAGCAGTTCTTC,CASSLDGGPGREQFF
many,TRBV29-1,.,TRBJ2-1,TGCAGCGGACGAGCCCCCAATGAGCAGTTCTTC,CSGRAPNEQFF
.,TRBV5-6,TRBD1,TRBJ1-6,TGTGCCAGCAGCTTTTGGGACAGCGACTCACCCCCCCACTTT,CASSFWDSDSPPHF
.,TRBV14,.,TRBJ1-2,TGTGCCAGCAGCCACGAAGGGCCCGGCACCAAGCATGACTACACCTTC,CASSHEGPGTKHDYTF
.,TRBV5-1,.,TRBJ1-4,TGCGCCAGCAGCTTGGCCATGGTCAGGACTAATGAAAAACTGTTTTTT,CASSLAMVRTNEKLFF
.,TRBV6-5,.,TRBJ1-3,TGTGCCAGCAGCCCCCGCGGGAGCTCTGGAAACACCATATATTTT,CASSPRGSSGNTIYF
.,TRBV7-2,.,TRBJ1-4,TGTGCCAGCAGCCGTCCGGGAACCTTAGGTGAAAAACTGTTTTTT,CASSRPGTLGEKLFF
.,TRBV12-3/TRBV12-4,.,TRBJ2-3,TGTGCCAGCAGTCCGAACATAAAGCAGTATTTT,CASSPNIKQYF
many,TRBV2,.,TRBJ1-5,TGTGCCAGCAGGACAGTGAATCAGCCCCAGCATTTT,CASRTVNQPQHF
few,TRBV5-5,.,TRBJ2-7,TGTGCCAGCAGCTCGGCCCTCTCCTACGAGCAGTACTTC,CASSSALSYEQYF
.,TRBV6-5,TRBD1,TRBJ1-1,TGTGCCAGCAGTTACTCCATGGCAGGGGGCACTGAAGCTTTCTTT,CASSYSMAGGTEAFF
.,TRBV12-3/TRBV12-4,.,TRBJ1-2,TGTGCCAGCAGTCTACCGGGAGCACAAGACTACACCTTC,CASSLPGAQDYTF
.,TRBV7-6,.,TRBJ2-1,TGTGCCAGCAGCTTAAATGAAGGGCGACAGAGGGCTGCGAGCAATGAGCAGTTCTTC,CASSLNEGRQRAASNEQFF
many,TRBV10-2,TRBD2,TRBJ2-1,TGCGCCAGCAGTGAGCTAGCGGGGGCCCTGGGGGGGCAGTTCTTC,CASSELAGALGGQFF
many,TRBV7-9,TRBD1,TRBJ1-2,TGTGCCAGCAGCCGGGGACAGACTTATGGCTACACCTTC,CASSRGQTYGYTF
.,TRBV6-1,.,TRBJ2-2,TGTGCCATTAGGAAGACAGTTTGGGACACCGGGGAGCTGTTTTTT,CAIRKTVWDTGELFF
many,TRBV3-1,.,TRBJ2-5,TGTGCCAGCAGCCAAGGAGGGGCCTACCAAGAGACCCAGTACTTC,CASSQGGAYQETQYF
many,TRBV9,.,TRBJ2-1,TGTGCCAGCAGCACAAGGAGGGACAGCGAGCAGTTCTTC,CASSTRRDSEQFF
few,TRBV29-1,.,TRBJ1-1,TGCAGCGTGGGGCCGGCAAACACTGAAGCTTTCTTT,CSVGPANTEAFF
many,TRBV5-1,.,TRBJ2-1,TGCGCCAGCAGCTTGGGGGGGAGAAGCTCCTACAATGAGCAGTTCTTC,CASSLGGRSSYNEQFF
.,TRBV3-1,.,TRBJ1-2,TGTGCCAGCAGCCAGGCCGGGACCCCCTATGGCTACACCTTC,CASSQAGTPYGYTF
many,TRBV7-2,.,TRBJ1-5,TGTGCCAGCAGCTTGGATGGCGGGATACATCAGCCCCAGCATTTT,CASSLDGGIHQPQHF
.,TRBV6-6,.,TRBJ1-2,TGTGCCAGCAGTTTCTCGGATAACTATGGCTACACCTTC,CASSFSDNYGYTF
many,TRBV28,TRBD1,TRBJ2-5,TGTGCCAGCAGCCCCGCTGCAGGGGGCTGGGAGACCCAGTACTTC,CASSPAAGGWETQYF
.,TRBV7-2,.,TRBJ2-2,TGTGCCAGCAGCAGCCCCAACACCGGGGAGCTGTTTTTT,CASSSPNTGELFF
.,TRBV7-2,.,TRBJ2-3,TGTGCCAGCAGCTTAGGAGCGGTCACAGATACGCAGTATTTT,CASSLGAVTDTQYF
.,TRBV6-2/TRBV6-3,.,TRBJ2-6,TGTGCCAGCAGTCAAAGGCCGGGGGGGGCCAACGTCCTGACTTTC,CASSQRPGGANVLTF
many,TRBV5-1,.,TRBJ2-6,TGCGCCAGCAGCGTGAGTCCCGTTATTGCGGGGGCCAACGTCCTGACTTTC,CASSVSPVIAGANVLTF
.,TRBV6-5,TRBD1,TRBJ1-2,TGTGCCAGCAGTTACAACGACAGGGAAGGCGGCTACACCTTC,CASSYNDREGGYTF
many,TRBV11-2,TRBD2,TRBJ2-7,TGTGCCAGCAGCAAGACTAGCGGACGATCCTACGAGCAGTACTTC,CASSKTSGRSYEQYF
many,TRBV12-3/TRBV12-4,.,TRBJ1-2,TGTGCCACATCCTCAGGGGATGGCTATGGCTACACCTTC,CATSSGDGYGYTF
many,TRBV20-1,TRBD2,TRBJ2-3,TGCAGTGCTCTGGGACTAGCGGGGGGCAATCTACCTAGCACAGATACGCAGTATTTT,CSALGLAGGNLPSTDTQYF
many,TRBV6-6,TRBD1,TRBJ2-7,TGTGCCAGCAGTACCCGACAGGGGGCGGTAAACTACGAGCAGTACTTC,CASSTRQGAVNYEQYF
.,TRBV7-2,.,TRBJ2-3,TGTGCCAGCAGCTTATCTCTGGGGGCATTGGCAGATACGCAGTATTTT,CASSLSLGALADTQYF
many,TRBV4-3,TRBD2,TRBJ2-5,TGCGCCAGCAGCCAAGGTTCCAGCGGGGGTGAAAAGACCCAGTACTTC,CASSQGSSGGEKTQYF
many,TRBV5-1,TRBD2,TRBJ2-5,TGCGCCAGCAGCTCGGGACTAGCGGGGCAACGATGGAAAGAGACCCAGTACTTC,CASSSGLAGQRWKETQYF
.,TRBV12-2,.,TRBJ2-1,TGTGCAAGTCGCTTAGAACGGGGGGGCCTTAATGAGCAGTTCTTC,CASRLERGGLNEQFF
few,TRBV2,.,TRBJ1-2,TGTGCCAGCAGTGAACGGGGGGCGCGGGATGGCTACACCTTC,CASSERGARDGYTF
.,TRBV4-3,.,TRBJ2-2,TGCGCCAGCAGCCTTCGACATTACACCGGGGAGCTGTTTTTT,CASSLRHYTGELFF
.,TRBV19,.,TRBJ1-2,TGTGCCAGTAGAGCGGACCTATATGGCTACACCTTC,CASRADLYGYTF
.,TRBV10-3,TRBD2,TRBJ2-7,TGTGCCATCAGTGAGGGGACTAGCGGGGGGGCGGCCCGTTACGAGCAGTACTTC,CAISEGTSGGAARYEQYF
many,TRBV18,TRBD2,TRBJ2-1,TGTGCCAGCTCACCGCTAGCGGGGGGCTCCTACAATGAGCAGTTCTTC,CASSPLAGGSYNEQFF
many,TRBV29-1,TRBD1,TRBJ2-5,TGCAGCGTTCCAGACCGGGACAGGGGGCAAGAGACCCAGTACTTC,CSVPDRDRGQETQYF
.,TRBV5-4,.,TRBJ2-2,TGTGCCAGCAGCTTGTCCCACTACACCGGGGAGCTGTTTTTT,CASSLSHYTGELFF
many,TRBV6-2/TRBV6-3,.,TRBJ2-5,TGTGCCAGCAGTCGCTCGTTGGAGACCCAGTACTTC,CASSRSLETQYF
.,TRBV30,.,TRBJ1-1,TGTGCCTGGAACCCCTTCCGAGGGAACACTGAAGCTTTCTTT,CAWNPFRGNTEAFF
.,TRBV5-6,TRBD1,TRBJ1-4,TGTGCCAGCAGCCTTTATCTCGGGACAGGGGATCGAAAACTGTTTTTT,CASSLYLGTGDRKLFF